These T cell receptor beta chains were read from a single sample in a study of tumor-infiltrating lymphocytes in primary liver carcinoma. MiXCR, run by TCRdb on the multiplex PCR reads, gives a single entry per CDR3 protein. The sample lists 180,000 or so distinct CDR3 sequences, roughly three fifths occurring once. Sequencing used peripheral blood. The receptor set was obtained from a middle-aged man with primary liver carcinoma and hepatitis B virus infection. Each CDR3 is given with its conserved first and last residue. D genes are given only for firm matches. Clone size is given for some rows only: seen once, a few or many times, or a class if the clone is expanded.

>-|TRBJ1-6|-|TRBV7-9
TGTGCCAGCAGCTCTTCCCGGCAGGGGAAAAGCCTCCACTTT
CASSSSRQGKSLHF
>-|TRBJ2-3|-|TRBV6-6
TGTGCCAGCAGTTACATCGGGGTTGGGACAGATACGCAGTATTTT
CASSYIGVGTDTQYF
>TRBD1|TRBJ1-1|many|TRBV11-2
TGTGCCAGCAGCTCCCCTCCGGGACAGGGGGGGAACACTGAAGCTTTCTTT
CASSSPPGQGGNTEAFF
>TRBD2|TRBJ2-4|once|TRBV13
TGTGCCAGCAGCCACGGGACTAGCGGGAACAAAAACATTCAGTACTTC
CASSHGTSGNKNIQYF
>-|TRBJ2-3|-|TRBV4-2
TGTGCCAGCAGCCAAGATACAGCGGGTATCACAGATACGCAGTATTTT
CASSQDTAGITDTQYF
>TRBD1|TRBJ1-5|-|TRBV6-1
TGTGCCAGCACTCAAACAGGGGACCAGTCCCAGCATTTT
CASTQTGDQSQHF
>TRBD2|TRBJ2-1|many|TRBV11-1
TGTGCCAGCAGCTCTACTAGCGGGAGAGGATACAATGAGCAGTTCTTC
CASSSTSGRGYNEQFF
>-|TRBJ2-5|-|TRBV29-1
TGCAGCGTTGAAGTGGGGAGAGGGGGGCGAGAGACCCAGTACTTC
CSVEVGRGGRETQYF
>TRBD2|TRBJ2-1|-|TRBV30
TGTGCCTGGATTCCGGGACTAGCGGAATTGATTGAGCAGTTCTTC
CAWIPGLAELIEQFF
>TRBD2|TRBJ2-5|-|TRBV5-5
TGTGCCAGCAGCTTGGGGCTAGCGGGAGTTAGAGAGACCCAGTACTTC
CASSLGLAGVRETQYF
>TRBD2|TRBJ2-5|-|TRBV4-1
TGCGCCAGCAGCCAAGCCAATCTAATAGCGGGAGGTACCCAGTACTTC
CASSQANLIAGGTQYF
>-|TRBJ2-7|few|TRBV6-5
TGTGCCAGCAGTTACGCCACCCCGTCCGCAAGCTCCTACGAGCAGTACTTC
CASSYATPSASSYEQYF
>-|TRBJ2-5|-|TRBV4-2
TGTGCCAGCAGCCAAGTATTGGGGGATGGTGAGACCCAGTACTTC
CASSQVLGDGETQYF
>-|TRBJ1-3|-|TRBV12-3/TRBV12-4
TGTGCCAGCAGTGGACAGTGGGACCTTGGAAACACCATATATTTT
CASSGQWDLGNTIYF
>TRBD1|TRBJ1-1|few|TRBV4-2
TGTGCCAGCAGCCAGGCACTCGGGACAGCTTCTATGAACACTGAAGCTTTCTTT
CASSQALGTASMNTEAFF
>TRBD2|TRBJ2-4|-|TRBV4-1
TGCGCCAGCAGCACCCGGGGGGGGGATCTAAACATTCAGTACTTC
CASSTRGGDLNIQYF
>-|TRBJ2-1|-|TRBV6-5
TGTGCCAGCAGTTACGAAGAAGGCTACAATGAGCAGTTCTTC
CASSYEEGYNEQFF
>-|TRBJ2-5|few|TRBV4-1
TGCGCCAGCAGCCCGGACGGTCTTAGTGGCCGGGGAGCCCAGTACTTC
CASSPDGLSGRGAQYF
>-|TRBJ2-2|-|TRBV7-8
TGTGCCAGCAGCTTAGAGGGCGCAGAACTCACCGGGAAGCTGTTTTTT
CASSLEGAELTGKLFF
>-|TRBJ1-2|few|TRBV6-1
TGTGCCAGCAGTGAACTACTCTCAGGCGGCTACACCTTC
CASSELLSGGYTF
>TRBD2|TRBJ2-7|-|TRBV28
TGTGTCAGTTCCTCCGGGACTAGCGGGAGACCGCAGTACTTC
CVSSSGTSGRPQYF
>-|TRBJ2-2|-|TRBV30
TGTGCCTGGAGCTTGACCGGGGAGCTGTTTTTT
CAWSLTGELFF
>TRBD1|TRBJ2-2|-|TRBV5-5
TGTGCCAGCAGCTGGACAGGGCTCATCACCGGGGAGCTGTTTTTT
CASSWTGLITGELFF
>TRBD1|TRBJ1-4|-|TRBV6-5
TGTGCCAGCAGTTACGGGACAGGGACAGGGGGTAATGAAAAACTGTTTTTT
CASSYGTGTGGNEKLFF
>TRBD1|TRBJ2-7|-|TRBV6-1
TGTGCCATCAGCCAGACAACAGGGGGCTCCGAGCAGTACTTC
CAISQTTGGSEQYF
>TRBD1|TRBJ2-7|-|TRBV6-6
TGTGCGAGCAGTTACGCCGGACAGGTTGGGGGCGAGCAGTACTTC
CASSYAGQVGGEQYF
>-|TRBJ1-2|-|TRBV6-5
TGTGCCAGCAGACCAAAAGTCGCAGGACCCTATGGCTACACCTTC
CASRPKVAGPYGYTF
>-|TRBJ2-7|-|TRBV10-3
TGTGCCATCAGTGTGACGAGTGTCAGGTCCTACGAGCAGTACTTC
CAISVTSVRSYEQYF
>-|TRBJ2-7|-|TRBV5-4
TGTGCCAGCAGCTCTTCAGGGAACTACGAGCAGTACTTC
CASSSSGNYEQYF
>-|TRBJ2-1|-|TRBV18
TGTGCCAGCTCACCACGGAGTGGGGTAGCAATGACTGAGCAGTTCTTC
CASSPRSGVAMTEQFF
>-|TRBJ2-7|-|TRBV11-2
TGTGCCAGCATCTTAGATTCGAGTTGGGAGCAGTACTTC
CASILDSSWEQYF
>-|TRBJ2-1|-|TRBV10-3
TGTGCCATCAGTGAATGGGGCGGAGACAATGAGCAGTTCTTC
CAISEWGGDNEQFF
>-|TRBJ1-4|-|TRBV7-9
TGTGCCAGCAGCCCACCCAGAGGTGAAAAACTGTTTTTT
CASSPPRGEKLFF
>TRBD1|TRBJ2-7|many|TRBV11-2
TGTGCCAGCAGCTTAGCCGGGACAGGGGGATACTACGAGCAGTACTTC
CASSLAGTGGYYEQYF
>-|TRBJ2-5|few|TRBV29-1
TGCAGCGTTTCAGGGATCGCGCAAGAGACCCAGTACTTC
CSVSGIAQETQYF
>-|TRBJ1-1|few|TRBV6-6
TGTGCCAGCAGTTACTTGGGTCTGGGCACTGAAGCTTTCTTT
CASSYLGLGTEAFF
>-|TRBJ1-1|-|TRBV11-2
TGTGCCAGCATGCTGAAGCTCTCCAACACTGGAGCTTTCTTT
CASMLKLSNTGAFF
>-|TRBJ1-6|few|TRBV12-3/TRBV12-4
TGTGCCAGCAGTTTAGAGGGACCGGATTCACCCCTCCACTTT
CASSLEGPDSPLHF
>-|TRBJ2-7|many|TRBV29-1
TGCAGCGTTAGGGATACCTCAGGGTTAACGGGAGTGGTGTACGAGCAGTACTTC
CSVRDTSGLTGVVYEQYF
>TRBD2|TRBJ2-5|-|TRBV12-3/TRBV12-4
TGTGCCAGCAGTATCGGGACTAGCGTAGGGACCCAGTACTTC
CASSIGTSVGTQYF
>TRBD1|TRBJ1-2|few|TRBV5-6
TGTGCCAGCAGCCAGGGACAGACCTATGGCTACACCTTC
CASSQGQTYGYTF
>-|TRBJ2-1|many|TRBV12-3/TRBV12-4
TGTGCCAGCAGCTTAGCGACTTACAATGAGCAGTTCTTC
CASSLATYNEQFF